The rows below give T cell receptor beta chains drawn from one sample of a study of blood T cells in healthy people across ages. MiXCR, applied by TCRdb to the 5' RACE reads, yields one record per CDR3 protein. The table lists 650,000 or so distinct CDR3 sequences, over 40% of them singletons, with 13% in the top ten. Sequences were obtained from blood. These receptor sequences come from a woman over 75 in good health. Each CDR3 is given with its conserved first and last residue. The order of the fields is J gene, V gene, clone size, D gene, CDR3 DNA, CDR3 protein. A D gene is named only where the DNA matches it firmly. Rows give clone size only sometimes, using once, few, many, or a class for an expanded clone.

J gene: TRBJ2-3; V gene: TRBV27; clone size: few; D gene: TRBD2; CDR3 DNA: TGTGCCAGCAGGGGAGCGGGGGGGGCAGATACGCAGTATTTT; CDR3 protein: CASRGAGGADTQYF
J gene: TRBJ2-1; V gene: TRBV7-2; clone size: -; D gene: -; CDR3 DNA: TGTGCCAGCAGCTTAGTCGGACTAAACCACAATGAGCAGTTCTTC; CDR3 protein: CASSLVGLNHNEQFF
J gene: TRBJ1-2; V gene: TRBV2; clone size: few; D gene: TRBD1; CDR3 DNA: TGTGCCAGCAGCAACAGGGGGCAGGGCTATGGCTACACCTTC; CDR3 protein: CASSNRGQGYGYTF
J gene: TRBJ2-3; V gene: TRBV10-3; clone size: -; D gene: TRBD1; CDR3 DNA: TGTGCTTTCAGTGAGTCGAACAGGGGGAGTAGTACGCAGTATTTT; CDR3 protein: CAFSESNRGSSTQYF
J gene: TRBJ1-5; V gene: TRBV20-1; clone size: -; D gene: -; CDR3 DNA: TGCAGTGCTAGTGGGGCAGACAATCAGCCCCAGCATTTT; CDR3 protein: CSASGADNQPQHF
J gene: TRBJ1-5; V gene: TRBV7-2; clone size: once; D gene: -; CDR3 DNA: TGTGCCAGCAGCTTAGGAGGGAATAGCAATCAGCCCCAGCATTTT; CDR3 protein: CASSLGGNSNQPQHF
J gene: TRBJ1-2; V gene: TRBV6-2/TRBV6-3; clone size: -; D gene: -; CDR3 DNA: TGTGCCAGCAGTCTGCTGGGGCAGAGGGGAGATGGCTACACCTTC; CDR3 protein: CASSLLGQRGDGYTF
J gene: TRBJ1-2; V gene: TRBV7-2; clone size: -; D gene: -; CDR3 DNA: TGTGCCAGCAGTCCAGAGTTAGCTAACTATGGCTACACCTTC; CDR3 protein: CASSPELANYGYTF
J gene: TRBJ1-2; V gene: TRBV27; clone size: few; D gene: TRBD1; CDR3 DNA: TGTGCCAGCAGTGTCGGACAGGGGAACGGCTACACCTTC; CDR3 protein: CASSVGQGNGYTF
J gene: TRBJ2-1; V gene: TRBV20-1; clone size: many; D gene: -; CDR3 DNA: TGCAGTGCTAGTGGGCGCAACAATGAGCAGTTCTTC; CDR3 protein: CSASGRNNEQFF
J gene: TRBJ2-7; V gene: TRBV7-3; clone size: many; D gene: -; CDR3 DNA: TGTGCCAGCAGCTTAGATGGCTACGGGCGCGAGCAGTACTTC; CDR3 protein: CASSLDGYGREQYF
J gene: TRBJ2-7; V gene: TRBV28; clone size: many; D gene: TRBD1; CDR3 DNA: TGTGCCAGCAGTAGGATCGGGGACAGCTACGAGCAGTACTTC; CDR3 protein: CASSRIGDSYEQYF
J gene: TRBJ2-1; V gene: TRBV9; clone size: many; D gene: -; CDR3 DNA: TGTGCCAGCAGCTCACTCGGGGCCCACAATGAGCAGTTCTTC; CDR3 protein: CASSSLGAHNEQFF
J gene: TRBJ1-2; V gene: TRBV7-2; clone size: -; D gene: -; CDR3 DNA: TGTGCCAGCAGCTTAGGAGCCGCGTATGGCTACACCTTC; CDR3 protein: CASSLGAAYGYTF
J gene: TRBJ2-5; V gene: TRBV14; clone size: many; D gene: -; CDR3 DNA: TGTGCCAGCAGTTATCAGGTGGGGGAGACCCAGTACTTC; CDR3 protein: CASSYQVGETQYF
J gene: TRBJ2-1; V gene: TRBV4-3; clone size: -; D gene: TRBD1; CDR3 DNA: TGCGCCAGCAGCCAAGCGCATAAACAGGGGCGAAGCTCCTACAATGAGCAGTTCTTC; CDR3 protein: CASSQAHKQGRSSYNEQFF
J gene: TRBJ1-2; V gene: TRBV7-8; clone size: -; D gene: TRBD1; CDR3 DNA: TGTGCCAGCAGCTTAGAATGGACAGGGGGGGTCTATGGCTACACCTTC; CDR3 protein: CASSLEWTGGVYGYTF
J gene: TRBJ2-3; V gene: TRBV20-1; clone size: -; D gene: TRBD2; CDR3 DNA: TGCAGTGCTAGAGAGTCTAGCGGTAGCAGAGATACGCAGTATTTT; CDR3 protein: CSARESSGSRDTQYF
J gene: TRBJ2-1; V gene: TRBV5-1; clone size: -; D gene: -; CDR3 DNA: TGCGCCAGCAGCCCCGGGGAAAGGGACAATGAGCAGTTCTTC; CDR3 protein: CASSPGERDNEQFF
J gene: TRBJ2-1; V gene: TRBV29-1; clone size: -; D gene: -; CDR3 DNA: TGCAGCGCAGACGTTGCAAACGAGCAGTTCTTC; CDR3 protein: CSADVANEQFF
J gene: TRBJ2-2; V gene: TRBV28; clone size: -; D gene: -; CDR3 DNA: TGTGCCAGCAGTGGTCCGGCGACAGGATACACCGGGGAGCTGTTTTTT; CDR3 protein: CASSGPATGYTGELFF
J gene: TRBJ2-1; V gene: TRBV2; clone size: many; D gene: -; CDR3 DNA: TGTGCCAGCTGGGTAGACATTTACAATGAGCAGTTCTTC; CDR3 protein: CASWVDIYNEQFF
J gene: TRBJ1-1; V gene: TRBV9; clone size: -; D gene: -; CDR3 DNA: TGTGCCAGCAGCCCCGTCGCCGCGAACACTGAAGCTTTCTTT; CDR3 protein: CASSPVAANTEAFF
J gene: TRBJ2-5; V gene: TRBV27; clone size: -; D gene: TRBD2; CDR3 DNA: TGTGCCAGCAGCCCAATCGGGACTAGCGGGGGAGAGACCCAGTACTTC; CDR3 protein: CASSPIGTSGGETQYF
J gene: TRBJ2-5; V gene: TRBV29-1; clone size: many; D gene: TRBD1; CDR3 DNA: TGCAGCGTTGTGAAGTCAGGGGGACAAGAGACCCAGTACTTC; CDR3 protein: CSVVKSGGQETQYF
J gene: TRBJ2-1; V gene: TRBV9; clone size: -; D gene: -; CDR3 DNA: TGTGCTAGCAGCGTTGGGATGGGCTCCTGCAATGAGCAGTTCTTC; CDR3 protein: CASSVGMGSCNEQFF
J gene: TRBJ1-1; V gene: TRBV6-2/TRBV6-3; clone size: -; D gene: -; CDR3 DNA: TGTGCCAGCAGCCTAGACTGGAGAGGCACTGAAGCTTTCTTT; CDR3 protein: CASSLDWRGTEAFF
J gene: TRBJ2-1; V gene: TRBV3-1; clone size: -; D gene: TRBD2; CDR3 DNA: TGTGCCAGCGGCCTTAGCGGGGGATCTATGTACAATGAGCAGTTCTTC; CDR3 protein: CASGLSGGSMYNEQFF
J gene: TRBJ2-1; V gene: TRBV7-2; clone size: few; D gene: -; CDR3 DNA: TGTGCCAGCAGCTTAGCCGCTACCGACAGTCCGTTCTTC; CDR3 protein: CASSLAATDSPFF
J gene: TRBJ2-2; V gene: TRBV12-3/TRBV12-4; clone size: few; D gene: -; CDR3 DNA: TGTGCCAGCAGCCCACATGGCGGTGGGAACACCGGGGAGCTGTTTTTT; CDR3 protein: CASSPHGGGNTGELFF
J gene: TRBJ1-3; V gene: TRBV20-1; clone size: -; D gene: -; CDR3 DNA: TGCAGTGCGTCGGGAGGGGCCCTCTCTGGAAACACCATATATTTT; CDR3 protein: CSASGGALSGNTIYF
J gene: TRBJ1-1; V gene: TRBV5-5; clone size: -; D gene: -; CDR3 DNA: TGTGCCAGCAGCTTCAGTTTTAACACTGAAGCTTTCTTT; CDR3 protein: CASSFSFNTEAFF
J gene: TRBJ2-1; V gene: TRBV3-1; clone size: -; D gene: TRBD1; CDR3 DNA: TGTGCCAGCAGCCCCGCCGGGGCAGGGGGTATCAATGAGCAGTTCTTC; CDR3 protein: CASSPAGAGGINEQFF
J gene: TRBJ1-1; V gene: TRBV12-3/TRBV12-4; clone size: -; D gene: -; CDR3 DNA: TGTGCCAGCAGTAGGATGAACACTGAAGCTTTCTTT; CDR3 protein: CASSRMNTEAFF
J gene: TRBJ2-7; V gene: TRBV12-3/TRBV12-4; clone size: -; D gene: TRBD1; CDR3 DNA: TGTGCCAGCAGTTCCAGAGGGACAGGGGGTGAGCAGTACTTC; CDR3 protein: CASSSRGTGGEQYF
J gene: TRBJ2-1; V gene: TRBV7-9; clone size: once; D gene: -; CDR3 DNA: TGTGCCAGCACAATCGGGGAGAGCTCCTACAATGAGCAGTTCTTC; CDR3 protein: CASTIGESSYNEQFF
J gene: TRBJ2-5; V gene: TRBV27; clone size: many; D gene: -; CDR3 DNA: TGTGCCAGCAGGATTAGGCGCCAAGAGACCCAGTACTTC; CDR3 protein: CASRIRRQETQYF
J gene: TRBJ2-5; V gene: TRBV4-3; clone size: -; D gene: TRBD2; CDR3 DNA: TGCGCCAGCAGCCAAGGAACTAGCGGGGTAACCCAAGAGACCCAGTACTTC; CDR3 protein: CASSQGTSGVTQETQYF
J gene: TRBJ2-2; V gene: TRBV4-2; clone size: -; D gene: -; CDR3 DNA: TGTGCCAGCAGCCAAGAGCGGCGAACGAACACTGGGGAGCTGTTTTTT; CDR3 protein: CASSQERRTNTGELFF
J gene: TRBJ2-7; V gene: TRBV6-5; clone size: -; D gene: -; CDR3 DNA: TGTGCCAGCAGGGACCAGAGCTGTAATGAGCAGTACTTC; CDR3 protein: CASRDQSCNEQYF
J gene: TRBJ2-5; V gene: TRBV6-2/TRBV6-3; clone size: -; D gene: TRBD2; CDR3 DNA: TGTGCCAGCAGTTACCCGACTAGCGGGAGGGCTGAGCAGTACTTC; CDR3 protein: CASSYPTSGRAEQYF
J gene: TRBJ1-5; V gene: TRBV7-2; clone size: -; D gene: -; CDR3 DNA: TGTGCCAGCAGCTTACGGGGCAGGGTGGGTCAGCCCCAGCATTTT; CDR3 protein: CASSLRGRVGQPQHF
J gene: TRBJ2-7; V gene: TRBV5-1; clone size: -; D gene: TRBD2; CDR3 DNA: TGCGCCAGCAGCTTGATCGGGACTAGCGTATCTGACGAGCAGTACTTC; CDR3 protein: CASSLIGTSVSDEQYF
J gene: TRBJ2-1; V gene: TRBV18; clone size: few; D gene: -; CDR3 DNA: TGTGCCAGCTCACCACCGCAGGTCAGGCAAAACAATGAGCAGTTCTTC; CDR3 protein: CASSPPQVRQNNEQFF
J gene: TRBJ2-7; V gene: TRBV29-1; clone size: -; D gene: -; CDR3 DNA: TGCAGCGTTGACAGAGGGGGGGAGCAGTACTTC; CDR3 protein: CSVDRGGEQYF
J gene: TRBJ2-3; V gene: TRBV20-1; clone size: many; D gene: -; CDR3 DNA: TGCAGTGCGCTCCAAGGGGGGGGCTATGAAGATACGCAGTATTTT; CDR3 protein: CSALQGGGYEDTQYF